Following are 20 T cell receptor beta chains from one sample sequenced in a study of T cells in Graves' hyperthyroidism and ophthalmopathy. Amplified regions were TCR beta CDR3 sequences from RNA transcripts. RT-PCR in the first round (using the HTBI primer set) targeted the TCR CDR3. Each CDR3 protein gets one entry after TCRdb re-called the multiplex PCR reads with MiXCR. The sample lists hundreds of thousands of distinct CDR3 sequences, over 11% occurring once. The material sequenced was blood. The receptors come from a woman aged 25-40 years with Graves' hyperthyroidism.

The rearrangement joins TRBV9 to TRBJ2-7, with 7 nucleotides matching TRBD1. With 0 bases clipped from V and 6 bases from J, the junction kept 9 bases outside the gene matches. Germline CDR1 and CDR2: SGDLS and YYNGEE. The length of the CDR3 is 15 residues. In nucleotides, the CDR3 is TGTGCCAGCAGCGTAGATCGGACAGGTCGTGGCGAGCAGTACTTC. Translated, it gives CASSVDRTGRGEQYF. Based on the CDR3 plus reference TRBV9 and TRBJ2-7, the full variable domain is DSGVTQTPKHLITATGQRVTLRCSPRSGDLSVYWYQQSLDQGLQFLIQYYNGEERAKGNILERFSAQQFPDLHSELNLSSLELGDSALYFCASSVDRTGRGEQYFGPGTRLTVT.

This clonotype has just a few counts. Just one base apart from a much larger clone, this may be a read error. The CDR3 DNA sequence: TGTGCCACCAGCGGACAGGGTAGCAATCAGCCCCAGCATTTT. Translated, it gives CATSGQGSNQPQHF. This chain joins TRBV15 and TRBJ1-5; 8 bases are shared with TRBD1. CDR3 length equals 14 residues. The germline V gene has CDR1 LNHNV and CDR2 YYDKDF (reference sequence). The V segment lost 5 bases and the J segment 0 bases; nucleotides outside the gene matches: 0.

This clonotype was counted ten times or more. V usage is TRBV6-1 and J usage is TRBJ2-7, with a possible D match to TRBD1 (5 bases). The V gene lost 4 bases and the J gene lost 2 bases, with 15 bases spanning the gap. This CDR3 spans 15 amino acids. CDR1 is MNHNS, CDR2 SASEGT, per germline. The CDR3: CASSGVRGVTYEQYF. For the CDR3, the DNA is TGTGCCAGCAGTGGGGTAAGGGGCGTCACCTACGAGCAGTACTTC.

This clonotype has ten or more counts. CDR3 in amino acids: CASSITTDQPQHF. CDR3 in DNA: TGTGCCAGCAGCATCACGACGGATCAGCCCCAGCATTTT. V is TRBV11-2 and J is TRBJ1-5; the D is unclear. Germline lookup yields CDR1 SGHAT and CDR2 FQNNGV. The germline V and J ends were trimmed by 5 bases and 5 bases, with 10 bases remaining between them. The CDR3 is 13 residues long.

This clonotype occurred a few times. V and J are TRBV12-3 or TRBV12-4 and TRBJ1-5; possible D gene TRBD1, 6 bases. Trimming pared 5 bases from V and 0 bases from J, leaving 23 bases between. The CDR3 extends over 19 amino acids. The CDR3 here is CASSRWAAGAVGSNQPQHF. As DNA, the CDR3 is TGTGCCAGCAGTCGGTGGGCCGCAGGGGCCGTCGGTAGCAATCAGCCCCAGCATTTT.

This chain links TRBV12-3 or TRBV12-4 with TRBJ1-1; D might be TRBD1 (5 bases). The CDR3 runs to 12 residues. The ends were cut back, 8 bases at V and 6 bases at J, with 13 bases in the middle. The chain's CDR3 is CASFQGMAEAFF. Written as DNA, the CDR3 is TGTGCCAGCTTTCAGGGCATGGCTGAAGCTTTCTTT.

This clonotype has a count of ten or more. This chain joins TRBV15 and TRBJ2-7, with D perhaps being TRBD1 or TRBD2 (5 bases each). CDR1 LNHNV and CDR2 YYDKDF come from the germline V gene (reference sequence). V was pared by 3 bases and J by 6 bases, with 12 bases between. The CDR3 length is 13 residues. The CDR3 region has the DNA TGTGCCACCAGCAGGGGGGAGAAGGGCGAGCAGTACTTC. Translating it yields CATSRGEKGEQYF.

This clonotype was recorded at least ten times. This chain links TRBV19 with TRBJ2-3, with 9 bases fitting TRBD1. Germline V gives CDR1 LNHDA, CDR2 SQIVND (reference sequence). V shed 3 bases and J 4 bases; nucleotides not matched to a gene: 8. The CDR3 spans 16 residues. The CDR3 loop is CASSMGYRGRADTQYF. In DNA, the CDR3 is TGTGCCAGTAGTATGGGTTACAGGGGGCGAGCAGATACGCAGTATTTT. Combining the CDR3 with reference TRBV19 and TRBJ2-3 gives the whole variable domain DGGITQSPKYLFRKEGQNVTLSCEQNLNHDAMYWYRQDPGQGLRLIYYSQIVNDFQKGDIAEGYSVSREKKESFPLTVTSAQKNPTAFYLCASSMGYRGRADTQYFGPGTRLTVL.

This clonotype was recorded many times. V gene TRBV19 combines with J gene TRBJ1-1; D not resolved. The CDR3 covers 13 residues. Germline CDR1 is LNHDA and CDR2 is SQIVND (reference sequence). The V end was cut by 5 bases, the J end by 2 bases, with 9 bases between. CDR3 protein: CASSLSENTEAFF. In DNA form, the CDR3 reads TGTGCCAGTAGTTTATCAGAAAACACTGAAGCTTTCTTT.

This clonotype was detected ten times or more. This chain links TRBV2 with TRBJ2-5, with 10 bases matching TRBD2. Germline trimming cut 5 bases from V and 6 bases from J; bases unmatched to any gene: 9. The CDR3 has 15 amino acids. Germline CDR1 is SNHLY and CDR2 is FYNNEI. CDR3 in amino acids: CASSKGLADGKTQYF. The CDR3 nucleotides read TGTGCCAGCAGTAAAGGACTAGCGGATGGAAAGACCCAGTACTTC.

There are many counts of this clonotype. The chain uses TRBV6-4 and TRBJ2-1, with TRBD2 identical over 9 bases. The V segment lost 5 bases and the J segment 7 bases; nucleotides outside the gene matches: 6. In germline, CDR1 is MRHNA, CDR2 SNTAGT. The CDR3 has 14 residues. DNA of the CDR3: TGTGCCAGCAGTTTAGCGGGAGAAACTAATGAGCAGTTCTTC. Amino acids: CASSLAGETNEQFF.

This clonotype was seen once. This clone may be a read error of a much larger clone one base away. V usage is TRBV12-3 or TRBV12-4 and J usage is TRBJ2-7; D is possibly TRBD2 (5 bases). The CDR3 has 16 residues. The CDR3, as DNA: TGTGCCAGCAGCTACGATTACTCTGGGCGGGCCTACGAGCAGTGCTTC. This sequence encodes CASSYDYSGRAYEQCF.

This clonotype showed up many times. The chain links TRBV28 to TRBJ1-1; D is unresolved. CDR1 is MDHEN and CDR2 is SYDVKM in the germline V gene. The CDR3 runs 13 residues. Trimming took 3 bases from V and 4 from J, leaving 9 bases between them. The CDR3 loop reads CASSLGGITEAFF. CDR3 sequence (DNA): TGTGCCAGCAGTTTGGGAGGGATCACTGAAGCTTTCTTT.

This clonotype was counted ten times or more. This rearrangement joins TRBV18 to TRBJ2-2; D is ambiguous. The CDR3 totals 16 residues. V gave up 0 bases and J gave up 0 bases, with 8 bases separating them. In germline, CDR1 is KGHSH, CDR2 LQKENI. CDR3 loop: CASSPPVNSNTGELFF. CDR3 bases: TGTGCCAGCTCACCACCTGTCAACTCGAACACCGGGGAGCTGTTTTTT.

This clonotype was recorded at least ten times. The CDR3 loop reads CSARPGAFSGKETQYF. Here the CDR3 DNA reads TGCAGTGCTAGACCGGGGGCTTTTAGCGGTAAAGAGACCCAGTACTTC. The chain joins TRBV20-1 to TRBJ2-5; either TRBD1 or TRBD2 may fit D (6 bases each). Germline CDR1 DFQATT, CDR2 SNEGSKA (reference sequence). There are 16 residues in the CDR3. V lost 2 bases to trimming and J lost 3 bases, with 19 bases between them.

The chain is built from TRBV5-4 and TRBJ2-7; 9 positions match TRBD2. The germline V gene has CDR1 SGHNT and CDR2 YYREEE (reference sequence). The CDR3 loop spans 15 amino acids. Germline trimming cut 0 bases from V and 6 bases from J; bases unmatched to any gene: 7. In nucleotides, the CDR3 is TGTGCCAGCAGCTTGGGTAGCGGGAGTTCGGGCGAGCAGTACTTC. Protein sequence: CASSLGSGSSGEQYF.

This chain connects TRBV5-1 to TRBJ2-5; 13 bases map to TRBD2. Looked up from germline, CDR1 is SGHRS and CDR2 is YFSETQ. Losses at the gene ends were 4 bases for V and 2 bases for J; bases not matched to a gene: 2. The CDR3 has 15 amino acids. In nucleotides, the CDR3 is TGCGCCAGCAGCGTACTAGCGGGAGGGCAAGAGACCCAGTACTTC. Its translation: CASSVLAGGQETQYF. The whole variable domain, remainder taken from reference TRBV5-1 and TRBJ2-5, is KAGVTQTPRYLIKTRGQQVTLSCSPISGHRSVSWYQQTPGQGLQFLFEYFSETQRNKGNFPGRFSGRQFSNSRSEMNVSTLELGDSALYLCASSVLAGGQETQYFGPGTRLLVL.

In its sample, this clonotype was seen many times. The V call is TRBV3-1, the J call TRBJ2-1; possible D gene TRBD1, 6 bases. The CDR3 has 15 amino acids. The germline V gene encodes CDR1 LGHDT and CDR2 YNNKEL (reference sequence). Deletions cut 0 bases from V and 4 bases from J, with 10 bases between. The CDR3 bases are TGTGCCAGCAGCCAAGATTTGGGGGCTTACAATGAGCAGTTCTTC. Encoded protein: CASSQDLGAYNEQFF.

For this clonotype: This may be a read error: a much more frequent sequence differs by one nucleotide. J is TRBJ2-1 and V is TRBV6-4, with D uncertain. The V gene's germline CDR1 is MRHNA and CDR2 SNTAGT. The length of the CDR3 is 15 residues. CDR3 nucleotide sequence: TGTGCCGGCAGTAACACTAAGGACGCAAGCAATGAGCAGTTCTTC. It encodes CAGSNTKDASNEQFF.

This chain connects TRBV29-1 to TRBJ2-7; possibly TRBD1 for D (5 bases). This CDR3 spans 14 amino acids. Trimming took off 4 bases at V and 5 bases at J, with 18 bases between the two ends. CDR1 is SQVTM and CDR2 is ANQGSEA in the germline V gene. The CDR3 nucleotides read TGCAGCGTTGCGCTCAGTGTTGGGGCGGACGAGCAGTACTTC. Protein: CSVALSVGADEQYF.